This paragraph covers one TCR beta chain sequence. This clonotype was detected many times. Its specific antigen is unknown. The input lacks base qualities; no much larger clone sits a single base away. This entry is derived from a study of T cells in Graves' hyperthyroidism and ophthalmopathy (dated by TCRdb to 2018 to 2020). At the level of the whole study: Peripheral blood samples were taken at initial diagnosis, before any treatment was given. Prospective prediction of ophthalmopathy was tested in an independent validation cohort consisting of some 18 hyperthyroidism patients and some 16 patients who later progressed to ophthalmopathy. To identify TCR V-J signatures that set the groups apart, the researchers used a discovery cohort of 90 to 100 patients, made up of 43 with Graves' ophthalmopathy and some 60 with stable Graves' hyperthyroidism. The 100 or so discovery patients were randomly split 7:3 into training and test sets. The paper describes TCR Vbeta CDR3 sequencing of fewer than 150 peripheral blood samples, made up of roughly 40 ophthalmopathy patients, roughly 72 hyperthyroidism patients and about 17 progressor patients. After sampling, hyperthyroidism patients received methimazole starting at 30 mg daily, and ophthalmopathy patients received high-dose intravenous methylprednisolone. Thyroid tissue and blood T-cell repertoires from about six Graves' hyperthyroidism patients were also compared in the study. Broader findings and caveats from the paper: Most expanded thyroid clonotypes (frequency above 0.001) were also detected in blood, a finding suggesting that blood repertoires may reflect thyroid immune responses. No statistical method was used to fix the sample size in advance, and group allocation was not hidden from the investigators. In validation, progression to ophthalmopathy was predicted by the model with 70.59% sensitivity and roughly 72% specificity, a median of roughly 6.4 months before onset. Ophthalmopathy was separated from stable hyperthyroidism by a 13 V-J signature model, with around 90% sensitivity and just over 81% specificity obtained in cross-validation and 80%/75% obtained in testing.

The TCR beta CDR3 regions were amplified from the RNA transcripts. The TCR CDR3 was subjected to a first round of RT-PCR using the HTBI primer set and the Qiagen OneStep RT-PCR kit. Libraries were constructed in a second round of multiplex PCR, after which size selection and purification were carried out. Sequencing of the libraries was done on an Illumina HiSeq2000 using paired-end 100 bp reads. For the original study's pipeline: SOAPnuke was used to process the raw data, with reads discarded if the reads contained adapters or uncalled bases, had a mean Phred below 15, or lacked an exact constant-primer or identifier match. COPE v1.2.5 was used to merge the high-quality paired reads, and each unique nucleotide sequence was defined as a clonotype. MiTCR v1.1 was used to align the clonotypes against IMGT TRBV, TRBD and TRBJ reference segments. Only V-J combinations with frequency above 0.0001, covering roughly 99% of repertoires, were analysed. A TCS score was defined as the ratio between F50 (clonal expansion) and ExV (chaos), using BLOSUM62-based TCRdist between CDR3 peptides within each V-J. Welch's t-statistics and random forest reduced 514 V-J features to 10 to 15, which were used in a naive Bayes classifier (R e1071). In-frame beta chains were kept once TCRdb had trimmed the public reads at Q25 with fastp and called clones with MiXCR. Here each entry gathers all rows of one CDR3 protein and keeps the most common genes and DNA. None of the V and J calls come from the authors' own analysis; TCRdb made them. The sample table lists about 210,000 distinct CDR3 sequences, approximately 17% of them with a count of one. Approximately 50% of the sample goes to the ten largest clones.

A patient counted as having stable Graves' hyperthyroidism if no progression to ophthalmopathy occurred over 18 months of follow-up. Hyperthyroidism patients were aged 18 to 65 years and newly diagnosed, with disease duration of less than 2 months. Exclusion was applied to patients with uncontrolled infections, other autoimmune diseases, pregnancy or lactation. Clinical symptoms, serum thyroxine and TRAb, thyroid ultrasound, and orbital computed tomography formed the basis for the diagnoses. PBMCs were separated from roughly 9.3 ml of fresh peripheral blood using Ficoll-Paque density gradient centrifugation. Trizol reagent was used to extract total RNA, and RNA quality was then checked on an Agilent 2100 Bioanalyzer. In the germline V gene, CDR1 corresponds to SGHRS and CDR2 to YFSETQ. The CDR3 numbers 16 residues from cysteine through phenylalanine. The read is trimmed to its CDR3 DNA, 48 bases read in frame from base 1. V loses 1 base of germline sequence and J loses 0 bases, and the interval between the two ends is 8 bases.

The sample taken for sequencing was blood. The clonotype originates from a man aged 50 or older with Graves' hyperthyroidism. The V and J genes are TRBV5-1 and TRBJ2-6; perhaps TRBD1 is the D gene, with 6 bases matching. The CDR3 protein sequence reads: CASSLTGPSGANVLTF. The DNA sequence is given as TGCGCCAGCAGCTTGACAGGGCCCTCTGGGGCCAACGTCCTGACTTTC.